The 14 T cell receptor beta chains below were found in one sample sequenced in a study of CD8 T cells in ankylosing spondylitis. Findings and limits, study-wide: Typical of ankylosing spondylitis blood, it appeared, was a TCR beta motif of eight highly homologous variants.

Antigens of these TCRs are unknown. MiXCR, applied by TCRdb to the 5' RACE reads, yields one record per CDR3 protein. The sample carries about 500,000 distinct CDR3 sequences, about 13% recorded once. Sequencing was performed on blood, either unsorted or a sorted T cell fraction (not recorded which). Every receptor here comes from a male donor with ankylosing spondylitis.

This clonotype showed up many times. The rearrangement links TRBV20-1 to TRBJ1-6; 7 bases are a match to TRBD1. There are 11 residues in the CDR3. Germline loops: CDR1 DFQATT, CDR2 SNEGSKA (reference sequence). V lost 6 bases to trimming and J lost 11 bases; unmatched junction nucleotides: 4. The CDR3 protein is CSARGGAPLHF. CDR3 DNA: TGCAGTGCCAGGGGGGGGGCACCCCTCCACTTT.

This clonotype was found a few times. The chain has TRBV24-1 and TRBJ2-1; D is perhaps TRBD2 (6 bases). The germline V and J ends were trimmed by 7 bases and 9 bases, with 15 bases remaining between them. This CDR3 has 13 amino acids. Germline assignment: CDR1 KGHDR and CDR2 SFDVKD. CDR3 loop: CATSAPGDPEQFF. CDR3 sequence (DNA): TGTGCCACCAGCGCCCCGGGGGATCCTGAGCAGTTCTTC.

This clonotype was picked up a small number of times. The V and J genes are TRBV7-9 and TRBJ2-7; 10 nucleotides align to TRBD1. The CDR3 is 15 residues long. In germline, CDR1 is SEHNR, CDR2 FQNEAQ (reference sequence). V trimming: 5 bases; J trimming: 3 bases; junction bases outside the gene matches: 7. The CDR3 nucleotides are TGTGCCAGCAGCCCTACTCGGACAGGGGGCTACGAGCAGTACTTC. This sequence encodes CASSPTRTGGYEQYF.

This clonotype appeared a few times. The rearrangement links TRBV5-1 to TRBJ2-1; 7 positions agree with TRBD2. V shed 4 bases and J 5 bases; nucleotides not matched to a gene: 12. Germline CDR1 and CDR2: SGHRS and YFSETQ. The CDR3 extends over 16 amino acids. In DNA form, the CDR3 reads TGCGCCAGCAGCCCGAGGGTTCTAGCGGAAGACAATGAGCAGTTCTTC. Amino acid sequence: CASSPRVLAEDNEQFF.

Many counts were recorded for this clonotype. The chain recombines TRBV5-1 with TRBJ1-5; TRBD1 matches at 10 bases. The germline CDR1 and CDR2 sequences are SGHRS and YFSETQ. The CDR3 is made up of 14 amino acids. The junction had 3 bases not matched to a gene; V was cut back by 4 bases and J by 5 bases. Here the CDR3 reads CASSAGQGDQPQHF. CDR3 bases: TGCGCCAGCAGCGCCGGACAGGGGGATCAGCCCCAGCATTTT.

This clonotype was found a few times. The V call is TRBV30, the J call TRBJ2-5; D is uncertain. The germline V gene has CDR1 GTSNPN and CDR2 SVGIG (reference sequence). This CDR3 spans 13 amino acids. The V end was cut by 0 bases, the J end by 5 bases, with 10 bases between. Written as DNA, the CDR3 is TGTGCCTGGAGTGTACGAATTGTGGAGACCCAGTACTTC. Its translation: CAWSVRIVETQYF.

This clonotype was seen a handful of times. V gene TRBV20-1 combines with J gene TRBJ2-7; D unclear. The CDR3 is 11 amino acids. Trimming cost V 2 bases and J 3 bases, with 5 bases left between them. Germline V gene sequence: CDR1 DFQATT, CDR2 SNEGSKA (reference sequence). CDR3 nucleotides: TGCAGTGCTAGATTGAGCTACGAGCAGTACTTC. This encodes CSARLSYEQYF.

Only a few counts were recorded for this clonotype. V and J are TRBV10-3 and TRBJ1-1; D ambiguous. Germline CDR1 and CDR2: ENHRY and SYGVKD. The CDR3 consists of 15 residues. Between the trimmed V and J ends, which lost 6 bases and 2 bases, there was a span of 16 bases. The CDR3 loop reads CAISQFDGRNTEAFF. The DNA for the CDR3 is TGTGCCATCAGCCAATTTGACGGACGAAACACTGAAGCTTTCTTT.

This clonotype was found a few times. This chain links TRBV27 with TRBJ2-1, with D perhaps matching TRBD2 (6 bases). V was shortened by 6 bases and J by 0 bases, with 21 bases between the two germline ends. CDR1 and CDR2 from the germline V gene are MNHEY and SMNVEV (reference sequence). This CDR3 is 18 amino acids long. For the CDR3, the DNA is TGTGCCAGCAGCCAACGGGACTCCCGAGGGTACTCCTACAATGAGCAGTTCTTC. It translates to CASSQRDSRGYSYNEQFF.

This chain links TRBV11-1 with TRBJ1-4, with 7 bases fitting TRBD1. The germline V gene encodes CDR1 SGHAT and CDR2 FQDESV (reference sequence). Unmatched junction bases numbered 9, after V lost 5 bases and J lost 6 bases. The CDR3 is 15 residues long. This CDR3 reads CASSARQGFDEKLFF. CDR3 in DNA: TGTGCCAGCAGCGCCAGACAGGGATTCGATGAAAAACTGTTTTTT. The full variable domain, completed using reference TRBV11-1 and TRBJ1-4, is EAEVAQSPRYKITEKSQAVAFWCDPISGHATLYWYRQILGQGPELLVQFQDESVVDDSQLPKDRFSAERLKGVDSTLKIQPAELGDSAMYLCASSARQGFDEKLFFGSGTQLSVL.

The chain combines TRBV5-1 with TRBJ2-7; 11 nucleotides align to TRBD2. J lost 7 bases, V lost 4 bases, and 4 bases had no gene match. The CDR3 has 13 residues. Looked up from germline, CDR1 is SGHRS and CDR2 is YFSETQ. CDR3 residues: CASSRSSGREQYF. The CDR3 DNA reads as TGCGCCAGCAGCCGATCTAGCGGGAGGGAGCAGTACTTC.

This clonotype was detected ten times or more. The rearrangement links TRBV12-5 to TRBJ2-3; D is possibly TRBD1 (6 bases). Trimming removed 6 bases at V and 0 bases at J, with 10 bases between. The CDR3 spans 14 residues. Germline loops: CDR1 LGHNT, CDR2 FRNRAP. The CDR3 coding sequence is TGTGCTAGTGGCCTGGGGGCTAGCACAGATACGCAGTATTTT. Translating it yields CASGLGASTDTQYF.

This clonotype was detected only a few times. DNA of the CDR3: TGCGCCAGCAGCCCAGTCAGTAGCGGGAGAGATACGCAGTATTTT. It translates to CASSPVSSGRDTQYF. V gene TRBV4-1 combines with J gene TRBJ2-3; 9 bases fit TRBD2. This CDR3 has 15 residues. J lost 5 bases, V lost 4 bases, and 7 bases had no gene match. CDR1 MGHRA and CDR2 YSYEKL come from the germline V gene.

This chain joins TRBV7-2 and TRBJ2-2; 7 nucleotides align to TRBD1. V dropped 3 bases and J dropped 5; count of bases not matched to a gene: 6. CDR3 length: 15 amino acids. From germline, CDR1 is SGHTA and CDR2 FQGNSA. The CDR3 DNA reads as TGTGCCAGCAGCTTCCGGGACAGCAAGACCGGGGAGCTGTTTTTT. Its protein product is CASSFRDSKTGELFF.